A selection of T cell receptor beta chains follows, all from one sample in a study of T cell responses to AZD1222 COVID-19 vaccine. The data were produced by immunoSEQ multiplex PCR, yet TCRdb's version contains in-frame clones alone and is incomplete. The table shows under 95,000 clones, with around 85% occurring only once. The source material was peripheral blood, sampled 28 days after the second AZD1222 dose. These receptors were taken from an adult who received the AZD1222 COVID-19 vaccine. Each CDR3 is given with its conserved first and last residue. A D gene is named only where the DNA matches it firmly. The size entry is marked missing in some rows and otherwise reads once, few, many or a size class.

j_call clone_size v_call d_call cdr3_aa cdr3_nt
TRBJ2-5 NA TRBV9 TRBD2 CASSEPGLAGQETQYF TGTGCCAGCAGCGAACCGGGACTAGCGGGCCAAGAGACCCAGTACTTC
TRBJ1-2 once TRBV5-6 NA CASSSKTGPGYTF TGTGCCAGCAGCTCCAAGACAGGCCCTGGGTACACCTTC
TRBJ2-7 once TRBV9 TRBD1 CASSEDRAPSYEQYF TGTGCCAGCAGCGAGGACAGGGCACCATCCTACGAGCAGTACTTC
TRBJ1-1 NA TRBV29-1 TRBD1 CSAGGRQGAAPPGAFF TGCAGCGCCGGCGGACGGCAGGGGGCGGCCCCCCCGGGAGCTTTCTTT
TRBJ1-1 few TRBV7-8 NA CASSPTEPNTEAFF TGTGCCAGCAGCCCAACAGAGCCGAACACTGAAGCTTTCTTT
TRBJ1-4 NA TRBV6-5 NA CASRPSRQGLEKLFF TGTGCCAGCAGACCCTCGAGGCAGGGCCTCGAAAAACTGTTTTTT
TRBJ2-2 NA TRBV2 NA CASSEVQGTGELFF TGTGCCAGCAGTGAAGTACAGGGAACCGGGGAGCTGTTTTTT
TRBJ1-2 once TRBV27 TRBD1 CASSPQQGIYGYTF TGTGCCAGCAGTCCACAACAGGGGATCTATGGCTACACCTTC
TRBJ1-6 NA TRBV10-3 NA CAIRATGENSPLHF TGTGCCATCAGAGCCACGGGGGAGAATTCACCCCTCCACTTT
TRBJ1-2 NA TRBV5-4 NA CASSLGNRANYGYTF TGTGCCAGCAGCTTGGGGAACAGGGCTAACTATGGCTACACCTTC
TRBJ2-3 NA TRBV24-1 TRBD1 CATSDRTGGEGDTQYF TGTGCCACCAGTGACCGGACAGGGGGCGAAGGGGATACGCAGTATTTT
TRBJ1-4 once TRBV6-5 NA CASRTGALTNEKLFF TGTGCCAGCAGAACGGGAGCCCTCACTAATGAAAAACTGTTTTTT
TRBJ2-5 NA TRBV7-8 TRBD1 CASSFSDRGETQYF TGTGCCAGCAGCTTCTCGGACAGGGGAGAGACCCAGTACTTC
TRBJ1-5 NA TRBV19 NA CASSTTDFKEPQHF TGTGCCAGTAGTACGACAGACTTCAAGGAGCCCCAGCATTTT
TRBJ1-6 NA TRBV5-4 NA CASSLAQNLNSPLHF TGTGCCAGCAGCTTGGCCCAAAACCTCAATTCACCCCTCCACTTT
TRBJ1-2 NA TRBV5-6 NA CASSDWGIGLTNYGYTF TGTGCCAGCAGCGATTGGGGAATAGGGCTTACTAACTATGGCTACACCTTC
TRBJ1-2 NA TRBV7-9 TRBD1 CASSLGDSLPRYTF TGTGCCAGCAGCTTAGGGGACAGTCTCCCCCGCTACACCTTC
TRBJ1-5 NA TRBV19 TRBD1 CASSDRDRGSEPQHF TGTGCCAGTAGTGACCGGGACAGGGGATCCGAGCCCCAGCATTTT
TRBJ2-1 NA TRBV12-5 TRBD2 CASGLGLAPYNEQFF TGTGCTAGTGGTCTAGGACTAGCTCCCTACAATGAGCAGTTCTTC
TRBJ2-1 NA TRBV2 NA CASSKDSLSKQFF TGTGCCAGCAGTAAGGACAGCCTGTCAAAGCAGTTCTTC
TRBJ1-2 NA TRBV19 NA CASSIAQFSHDGYTF TGTGCCAGTAGTATAGCCCAGTTTTCCCACGATGGCTACACCTTC
TRBJ1-1 few TRBV2 NA CASRTDRNTEAFF TGTGCCAGCCGGACAGACAGGAACACTGAAGCTTTCTTT
TRBJ2-5 NA TRBV7-2 NA CASSLGGSQETQYF TGTGCCAGCAGCTTAGGGGGATCACAAGAGACCCAGTACTTC
TRBJ1-2 few TRBV3-1/TRBV3-2 NA CASSSGPGAGGYTF TGTGCCAGCAGCTCCGGCCCAGGGGCGGGAGGCTACACCTTC
TRBJ2-1 NA TRBV24-1 TRBD1 CATSRGGQPYNEQFF TGTGCCACCAGTCGAGGGGGACAGCCCTACAATGAGCAGTTCTTC
TRBJ2-2 NA TRBV2 NA CASLSGSNTGELFF TGTGCCTCTCTCTCGGGTTCGAACACCGGGGAGCTGTTTTTT
TRBJ1-3 once TRBV10-3 TRBD1 CAIALDRSSGNTIYF TGTGCCATCGCCCTGGACAGGAGCTCTGGAAACACCATATATTTT
TRBJ1-4 NA TRBV18 NA CASSPADNWSNEKLFF TGTGCCAGCTCACCCGCGGACAACTGGTCTAATGAAAAACTGTTTTTT
TRBJ2-3 NA TRBV7-2 NA CASSLGEVSDTQYF TGTGCCAGCAGCTTAGGCGAGGTTTCAGATACGCAGTATTTT
TRBJ2-1 NA TRBV6-6 TRBD1 CASSGPGQPYNEQFF TGTGCCAGCAGTGGTCCGGGACAGCCTTACAATGAGCAGTTCTTC
TRBJ1-5 once TRBV10-1 NA CADPRQTLFGSNQPQHF TGCGCCGACCCCCGGCAGACTTTGTTTGGTAGCAATCAGCCCCAGCATTTT
TRBJ1-4 NA TRBV3-1/TRBV3-2 TRBD1 CASSDDRGNEKLFF TGTGCCAGCAGCGACGACAGGGGGAATGAAAAACTGTTTTTT
TRBJ2-1 NA TRBV19 TRBD2 CASSIDATGLAGNEQFF TGTGCCAGTAGTATTGATGCCACGGGACTAGCGGGTAATGAGCAGTTCTTC
TRBJ1-2 NA TRBV3-1/TRBV3-2 TRBD1 CASSRTGVHGYTF TGTGCCAGCAGCCGGACAGGGGTACATGGCTACACCTTC
TRBJ1-3 NA TRBV5-4 TRBD1 CASSAGQGVYGNTIYF TGTGCCAGCAGCGCGGGACAGGGAGTGTATGGAAACACCATATATTTT
TRBJ2-3 NA TRBV6-2/TRBV6-3 NA CASSSIIDTQYF TGTGCCAGCAGTTCAATTATCGATACGCAGTATTTT
TRBJ1-4 NA TRBV27 NA CASSKARGAERVTNEKLFF TGTGCCAGCAGTAAGGCTCGAGGGGCCGAGAGGGTTACTAATGAAAAACTGTTTTTT
TRBJ2-7 NA TRBV5-4 NA CASSLGGAEQYF TGTGCCAGCAGCTTGGGGGGTGCCGAGCAGTACTTC
TRBJ1-1 NA TRBV5-6 NA CASSLALLPAAF TGTGCCAGCAGCTTGGCCCTACTCCCGGCCGCCTTT
TRBJ2-1 NA TRBV15 NA CATSRAIRGEVHNEQFF TGTGCCACCAGCAGAGCCATCAGGGGGGAGGTCCACAATGAGCAGTTCTTC